Listed below are T cell receptor beta chains from one sample, sequenced in a study of blood T cell repertoires in COVID-19. TCRdb's table, derived via immunoSEQ multiplex PCR, lists solely in-frame clones and lacks some. The sample records nearly 40,000 clones, roughly 88% being singletons. Sequencing was performed on peripheral blood. All receptors come from a woman between 65 and 79 years old with acute or convalescent COVID-19. Each CDR3 is given with its conserved first and last residue. D genes are given only for firm matches. Rows may omit the clone size; those that give it use once, few, many or a size class.

d_gene	v_gene	abundance	j_gene	CDR3aa	CDR3nt
TRBD2	TRBV6-1	NA	TRBJ2-3	CASSERLAGRTDTQYF	TGTGCCAGCAGTGAAAGACTAGCGGGACGCACAGATACGCAGTATTTT
TRBD1	TRBV11-2	NA	TRBJ2-3	CASSPQGAGTDTQYF	TGTGCCAGCAGCCCACAGGGGGCCGGCACAGATACGCAGTATTTT
TRBD1	TRBV5-8	once	TRBJ1-3	CASSFGTGFAGNTIYF	TGTGCCAGCAGCTTCGGGACAGGGTTTGCTGGAAACACCATATATTTT
NA	TRBV30	NA	TRBJ1-3	CAWSVRGQGNTIYF	TGTGCCTGGAGTGTAAGGGGACAAGGAAACACCATATATTTT
TRBD1	TRBV11-3	NA	TRBJ1-6	CASSKFGQGHSPLHF	TGTGCCAGCAGCAAATTCGGACAGGGACATTCACCCCTCCACTTT
TRBD1	TRBV5-4	NA	TRBJ1-1	CASGTGTGDTEAFF	TGTGCCAGCGGAACCGGGACAGGTGACACTGAAGCTTTCTTT
NA	TRBV6-4	once	TRBJ1-1	CASSETAGLAAFF	TGTGCCAGCAGTGAGACAGCGGGGCTTGCAGCTTTCTTT
NA	TRBV9	NA	TRBJ2-5	CASSVTTNQETQYF	TGTGCCAGCAGCGTAACGACTAACCAAGAGACCCAGTACTTC
NA	TRBV7-2	NA	TRBJ2-1	CASSSTMTGIHEQFF	TGTGCCAGCAGCTCCACCATGACGGGGATCCATGAGCAGTTCTTC
TRBD2	TRBV7-9	NA	TRBJ2-1	CASSFRLAGGKEQFF	TGTGCCAGCAGCTTTAGACTAGCGGGGGGCAAAGAGCAGTTCTTC
NA	TRBV2	few	TRBJ1-5	CASSGLRDSNQPQHF	TGTGCCAGCAGTGGGTTGAGGGATAGCAATCAGCCCCAGCATTTT
NA	TRBV6-1	NA	TRBJ2-1	CASSAGHGIREIYNEQFF	TGTGCCAGCAGTGCGGGACACGGTATAAGGGAAATCTACAATGAGCAGTTCTTC
NA	TRBV28	NA	TRBJ2-3	CASTLGAGRDTQYF	TGTGCCAGCACCCTCGGGGCAGGGAGGGATACGCAGTATTTT